This T cell receptor (beta chain) is drawn from a study of T cell changes during pregnancy in multiple sclerosis. Per germline, CDR1 LNHDA and CDR2 SQIVND (reference sequence). This CDR3 spans 15 amino acids. V shed 2 bases and J 8 bases; nucleotides not matched to a gene: 9. Clones were read by immunoSEQ multiplex PCR, and TCRdb kept only the in-frame ones, dropping some. The table records 91,000 or so clones, 80% to 95% of them present only once. The chain combines TRBV19 with TRBJ1-2; 9 positions agree with TRBD1. This clonotype originated in a female donor with multiple sclerosis, enrolled in a pregnancy study. The source material was peripheral blood, sampled after pregnancy. The CDR3 sequence: CASSILSGQGRGYTF. In DNA, the CDR3 is TGTGCCAGTAGTATACTATCGGGACAGGGACGAGGCTACACCTTC.